These T cell receptor beta chains were read from a single sample in a study of spatial heterogeneity in lung cancer. TCRdb re-derived calls from the 5' RACE reads in MiXCR, one entry per CDR3 protein. The table shows about 5,000 distinct CDR3 sequences, with about 3.9% occurring only once. Sequenced here: normal lung tissue next to the tumor, sampled at surgery. These receptors were taken from a male donor with early-stage non-small cell lung cancer. CDR3s include the opening cysteine and the closing phenylalanine or tryptophan. A D gene is named only where the DNA matches it firmly. Clone size is shown for a subset of rows, as once, few, many or a class of expanded clone.

abundance	j_gene	d_gene	v_gene	CDR3aa	CDR3nt
many	TRBJ2-5	TRBD1	TRBV11-1	CASRAAGQGGETQYF	TGTGCCAGCAGAGCAGCTGGACAGGGTGGAGAGACCCAGTACTTC
medium-sized	TRBJ1-6	.	TRBV5-1	CASSRTPAGPNSPLHF	TGCGCCAGCAGCCGAACCCCCGCAGGACCGAATTCACCCCTCCACTTT
.	TRBJ1-2	.	TRBV24-1	CATSEEPRKGYGYTF	TGTGCCACCAGTGAGGAACCCCGCAAGGGGTATGGCTACACCTTC
medium-sized	TRBJ2-7	.	TRBV27	CASSPHQGGADEQYF	TGTGCCAGCAGTCCCCACCAGGGGGGTGCGGACGAGCAGTACTTC
.	TRBJ1-6	TRBD1	TRBV27	CASSFDRGCDSPLHF	TGTGCCAGCAGTTTCGACAGGGGGTGCGATTCACCCCTCCACTTT
many	TRBJ1-1	.	TRBV29-1	CSVGLMEAFF	TGCAGCGTGGGGCTAATGGAAGCTTTCTTT
medium-sized	TRBJ1-1	.	TRBV29-1	CSVEDSGDHEAFF	TGCAGCGTTGAAGATTCGGGCGACCATGAAGCTTTCTTT
many	TRBJ2-1	.	TRBV19	CASSAQLSSYNEQFF	TGTGCCAGTAGTGCCCAGTTAAGCTCCTACAATGAGCAGTTCTTC
.	TRBJ1-5	.	TRBV18	CASSLHWDQPQHF	TGTGCCAGCTCACTCCACTGGGATCAGCCCCAGCATTTT
many	TRBJ2-2	TRBD1	TRBV10-3	CAISGSAGTGNTGELFF	TGTGCCATCAGTGGTTCGGCTGGGACAGGGAACACCGGGGAGCTGTTTTTT
many	TRBJ1-1	.	TRBV20-1	CSARGVGTEAFF	TGCAGTGCTAGAGGGGTGGGCACTGAAGCTTTCTTT
many	TRBJ2-2	.	TRBV5-1	CASSLGATGELFF	TGCGCCAGCAGCCTGGGGGCCACCGGGGAGCTGTTTTTT
many	TRBJ1-1	.	TRBV12-3/TRBV12-4	CASSLTLGRTEAFF	TGTGCCAGCAGTTTAACCTTGGGGAGGACTGAAGCTTTCTTT
medium-sized	TRBJ2-7	TRBD1	TRBV27	CASSNRGEGSYEQYF	TGTGCCAGCAGCAACAGGGGAGAGGGGTCCTACGAGCAGTACTTC
medium-sized	TRBJ1-2	.	TRBV4-2	CASSQDEGLYTF	TGTGCCAGCAGCCAAGATGAGGGCCTCTACACCTTC
medium-sized	TRBJ1-2	.	TRBV30	CAWSPTPGSYGYTF	TGTGCCTGGAGTCCAACACCCGGATCCTATGGCTACACCTTC
medium-sized	TRBJ2-1	.	TRBV4-2	CASSQDGTENNEQFF	TGTGCCAGCAGCCAAGATGGGACCGAAAACAATGAGCAGTTCTTC